The 31 T cell receptor beta chains given below trace back to one sample, sequenced in a study of cytomegalovirus exposure and HLA in healthy donors. This PCR relied on a set of 60 Vbeta primers and 13 Jbeta primers. Generated by immunoSEQ multiplex PCR, the TCRdb table keeps only in-frame clones and is missing some. The table shows under 60,000 clones, with 70% to 80% occurring only once. The sequenced material came from PBMCs. These receptors all stem from a middle-aged woman in good health and CMV-seropositive.

The CDR3 sequence: CASSSATGTHLSPDTQYF. The CDR3 nucleotides are TGTGCCAGCAGCTCTGCGACCGGGACACACCTCAGCCCAGATACGCAGTATTTT. This sequence joins TRBV5-4 and TRBJ2-3; D may be TRBD1 (6 bases). The CDR3 extends over 18 amino acids. The ends were cut back, 3 bases at V and 4 bases at J, with 24 bases in the middle. Looked up from germline, CDR1 is SGHNT and CDR2 is YYREEE (reference sequence).

The V gene is TRBV5-1, the J gene TRBJ2-1, with D possibly TRBD2 on 5 matching bases. The CDR3 loop spans 17 amino acids. The V end lost 0 bases, the J end lost 2 bases, and 15 bases lay between the germline ends. Germline CDR1 is SGHRS and CDR2 is YFSETQ. CDR3 loop: CASSLDVWLAAYNEQFF. CDR3 DNA: TGCGCCAGCAGCTTGGATGTGTGGCTAGCTGCCTACAATGAGCAGTTCTTC. The full variable domain, in which reference TRBV5-1 and TRBJ2-1 provide the parts outside the CDR3, is KAGVTQTPRYLIKTRGQQVTLSCSPISGHRSVSWYQQTPGQGLQFLFEYFSETQRNKGNFPGRFSGRQFSNSRSEMNVSTLELGDSALYLCASSLDVWLAAYNEQFFGPGTRLTVL.

The chain couples TRBV12-5 to TRBJ2-7; 10 bases line up with TRBD2. From germline, CDR1 is LGHNT and CDR2 FRNRAP. J lost 2 bases, V lost 6 bases, and 7 bases had no gene match. The CDR3 is 15 residues long. This CDR3 is CASGFVAGGPYEQYF. As DNA, the CDR3 is TGTGCTAGTGGCTTCGTAGCGGGGGGTCCCTACGAGCAGTACTTC.

This clone was recorded only once. The chain joins TRBV28 to TRBJ2-7; D is possibly TRBD2 (6 bases). Trimming shortened V by 3 bases and J by 0 bases, and 12 bases separated the two germline ends. This CDR3 is 15 amino acids long. Germline CDR1 is MDHEN and CDR2 is SYDVKM. CDR3 nucleotides: TGTGCCAGCAGTTTTACGGGGGTCCGCTCCTACGAGCAGTACTTC. Residues: CASSFTGVRSYEQYF.

The rearrangement uses TRBV9 and TRBJ1-4, with 7 bases identical to TRBD1. The germline V gene has CDR1 SGDLS and CDR2 YYNGEE. The CDR3 runs to 16 residues. V was clipped by 4 bases and J by 2 bases; unmatched bases: 8. Written as DNA, the CDR3 is TGTGCCAGCAGCTCCGGACAGGTGGGGACTAATGAAAAACTGTTTTTT. The encoded protein is CASSSGQVGTNEKLFF.

The J gene is TRBJ2-3, the V gene TRBV4-1; D is unresolved. Germline V gives CDR1 MGHRA, CDR2 YSYEKL. The CDR3 loop spans 17 amino acids. Trimming pared 2 bases from V and 1 base from J, leaving 16 bases between. CDR3 in amino acids: CASSQSPVGPGTDTQYF. DNA for the CDR3: TGCGCCAGCAGCCAATCCCCAGTGGGCCCTGGCACAGATACGCAGTATTTT.

CDR3 protein: CASSLPSGGADTQYF. The CDR3 coding sequence is TGTGCCAGCAGTTTGCCTAGCGGGGGGGCAGATACGCAGTATTTT. The genes are TRBV27 and TRBJ2-3; 12 bases map to TRBD2. Trimming at V came to 3 bases and at J to 4 bases, leaving 2 bases not matched to a gene. The CDR3 sequence is 15 residues long. CDR1 is MNHEY and CDR2 is SMNVEV in the germline V gene (reference sequence).

The chain carries TRBV5-4 and TRBJ2-1; D gene ambiguous. V was clipped by 0 bases and J by 0 bases, with 7 bases between them. CDR3 length: 15 residues. CDR1 is SGHNT, CDR2 YYREEE, per germline (reference sequence). The CDR3 loop reads CASSLDSFSYNEQFF. As DNA, the CDR3 is TGTGCCAGCAGCTTGGACAGTTTCTCCTACAATGAGCAGTTCTTC.

V gene TRBV6-1 combines with J gene TRBJ2-7; D possibly corresponds to TRBD1 (6 bases). The V end was cut by 0 bases, the J end by 4 bases, with 16 bases between. Germline-derived CDR1 and CDR2 are MNHNS and SASEGT. The CDR3 totals 16 residues. Here the CDR3 reads CASSEATQGLWYEQYF. CDR3 in DNA: TGTGCCAGCAGTGAAGCCACACAGGGCCTATGGTACGAGCAGTACTTC.

The chain uses TRBV5-4 and TRBJ1-1, with a tentative D call TRBD1 (6 bases). The length of the CDR3 is 14 residues. Germline lookup yields CDR1 SGHNT and CDR2 YYREEE (reference sequence). V lost 2 bases and J 5 bases, leaving 13 bases between the germline ends. The CDR3 is CASSFRDINTEAFF. In nucleotides, the CDR3 is TGTGCCAGCAGCTTCCGGGACATCAATACTGAAGCTTTCTTT. Full variable domain (missing parts from reference TRBV5-4 and TRBJ1-1): ETGVTQSPTHLIKTRGQQVTLRCSSQSGHNTVSWYQQALGQGPQFIFQYYREEENGRGNFPPRFSGLQFPNYSSELNVNALELDDSALYLCASSFRDINTEAFFGQGTRLTVV.

This chain connects TRBV29-1 to TRBJ2-5, with no clear D. CDR3 length: 10 residues. V shed 6 bases and J shed 3 bases, with 5 bases lying between them. Per the germline V gene, CDR1 is SQVTM and CDR2 is ANQGSEA. CDR3 in amino acids: CSVAEETQYF. CDR3 DNA: TGCAGCGTGGCAGAAGAGACCCAGTACTTC. Together with reference TRBV29-1 and TRBJ2-5, the CDR3 gives the full variable domain: SAVISQKPSRDICQRGTSLTIQCQVDSQVTMMFWYRQQPGQSLTLIATANQGSEATYESGFVIDKFPISRPNLTFSTLTVSNMSPEDSSIYLCSVAEETQYFGPGTRLLVL.

This clone has a single count. This sequence joins TRBV18 and TRBJ1-4; unclear D gene. Germline assignment: CDR1 KGHSH and CDR2 LQKENI. There are 16 residues in the CDR3. V shed 1 base and J shed 0 bases, with 9 bases lying between them. The CDR3: CASSPQDRATNEKLFF. The CDR3 nucleotides are TGTGCCAGCTCACCACAAGACCGGGCAACTAATGAAAAACTGTTTTTT.

The CDR3 DNA follows: TGTGCCACCAGCAGAGATAATGTGGACAGGGGTAAGGGACCCCTCCACTTT. Encoded protein: CATSRDNVDRGKGPLHF. This chain links TRBV15 with TRBJ1-6; 9 bases are shared with TRBD1. The germline V gene encodes CDR1 LNHNV and CDR2 YYDKDF (reference sequence). The V gene end was trimmed by 0 bases and the J gene end by 12 bases; junction bases not matched to a gene: 12. The CDR3 covers 17 residues.

The rearrangement links TRBV7-2 to TRBJ1-1; 7 bases agree with TRBD1. The junction had 19 bases not matched to a gene; V was cut back by 1 base and J by 8 bases. Germline V gene lookup returns CDR1 SGHTA and CDR2 FQGNSA. The CDR3 has 18 amino acids. CDR3 DNA sequence: TGTGCCAGCAGCTTAGTTTTATTTGTTGACAGGGCAACCCCCGAAGCTTTCTTT. Protein sequence: CASSLVLFVDRATPEAFF.

The rearrangement joins TRBV13 to TRBJ2-1, with TRBD2 matching 13 bases. Losses at the gene ends were 7 bases for V and 12 bases for J; bases not matched to a gene: 12. The CDR3 has 15 amino acids. Germline V CDR1 and CDR2: PRHDT, FYEKMQ (reference sequence). As DNA, the CDR3 is TGTGCCAGCACTCCGGGACTAGCGGGACGGGCCTTGCAGTTCTTC. Translated, it gives CASTPGLAGRALQFF.

This clone was detected only once. The chain combines TRBV29-1 with TRBJ1-1, with 11 bases lining up with TRBD1. Looked up from germline, CDR1 is SQVTM and CDR2 is ANQGSEA. This CDR3 contains 14 residues. Trimming at V came to 1 base and at J to 5 bases, leaving 3 bases not matched to a gene. DNA of the CDR3: TGCAGCGTTGAAGTTGGACAGGGGGCAACTGAAGCTTTCTTT. It is translated as CSVEVGQGATEAFF. Complete variable domain (other parts from reference TRBV29-1 and TRBJ1-1): SAVISQKPSRDICQRGTSLTIQCQVDSQVTMMFWYRQQPGQSLTLIATANQGSEATYESGFVIDKFPISRPNLTFSTLTVSNMSPEDSSIYLCSVEVGQGATEAFFGQGTRLTVV.

The CDR3 protein is CAWNGGFNYGYTF. The CDR3 DNA follows: TGTGCCTGGAACGGGGGTTTTAACTATGGCTACACCTTC. The chain combines TRBV30 with TRBJ1-2; weak D call: TRBD1 (5 bases). Between the trimmed V and J ends, which lost 4 bases and 1 base, there was a span of 10 bases. CDR1 is GTSNPN and CDR2 is SVGIG in the germline V gene (reference sequence). This CDR3 has 13 amino acids. The full variable domain, its missing parts supplied by reference TRBV30 and TRBJ1-2, is SQTIHQWPATLVQPVGSPLSLECTVEGTSNPNLYWYRQAAGRGLQLLFYSVGIGQISSEVPQNLSASRPQDRQFILSSKKLLLSDSGFYLCAWNGGFNYGYTFGSGTRLTVV.

The V and J genes are TRBV6-5 and TRBJ1-6, with D perhaps matching TRBD1 (5 bases). Germline lookup yields CDR1 MNHEY and CDR2 SVGAGI. The CDR3 spans 15 residues. V lost 5 bases to trimming and J lost 8 bases, with 16 bases between them. CDR3 sequence (DNA): TGTGCCAGCAGTGCGTCAGGGCTCAGGGATTCACCCCTCCACTTT. Amino acid sequence: CASSASGLRDSPLHF.

This chain links TRBV5-4 with TRBJ2-2, with TRBD2 matching 11 bases. This CDR3 has 18 residues. From germline, CDR1 is SGHNT and CDR2 YYREEE (reference sequence). Germline trimming cut 1 base from V and 0 bases from J; bases unmatched to any gene: 5. The CDR3 DNA sequence: TGTGCCAGCAGCTTGACTAAACTAGCGGGGGCGAACACCGGGGAGCTGTTTTTT. Translated, it gives CASSLTKLAGANTGELFF.

The chain recombines TRBV14 with TRBJ2-3; 7 bases fit TRBD1. The ends lost 3 bases at V and 0 bases at J; junction bases unmatched: 18. In germline, CDR1 is SGHDN, CDR2 FVKESK. CDR3 size: 20 residues. CDR3 bases: TGTGCCAGCAGCCAGACGGGAAGTTACAGGGGCCCCACAAGCACAGATACGCAGTATTTT. It specifies CASSQTGSYRGPTSTDTQYF.

The genes are TRBV27 and TRBJ2-1; D gene uncertain. CDR3 size: 12 residues. Germline values: CDR1 MNHEY, CDR2 SMNVEV (reference sequence). V dropped 6 bases and J dropped 6 bases, with 9 bases sitting between them. The DNA for the CDR3 is TGTGCCAGCAGCTCAATCGGCAATGAGCAGTTCTTC. Protein: CASSSIGNEQFF.

This clone was counted a few times. The chain combines TRBV5-4 with TRBJ1-1; D is unclear. The V end was cut by 4 bases, the J end by 0 bases, with 10 bases between. CDR1 and CDR2 from the germline V gene are SGHNT and YYREEE (reference sequence). The CDR3 loop spans 14 amino acids. The CDR3 DNA reads as TGTGCCAGCAGCACTACCGCGATGAACACTGAAGCTTTCTTT. It yields the protein CASSTTAMNTEAFF.

The table lists this clone with a count of one. The CDR3 nucleotides are TGTGCCAGCAAGAACCCGAGCTCCTATAATTCACCCCTCCACTTT. As protein: CASKNPSSYNSPLHF. V gene TRBV7-2 combines with J gene TRBJ1-6, with no clear D. Per germline, CDR1 SGHTA and CDR2 FQGNSA. Trimming took off 7 bases at V and 0 bases at J, with 10 bases between the two ends. There are 15 residues in the CDR3.

V gene TRBV6-5 combines with J gene TRBJ1-1; D remains ambiguous. The CDR3 sequence is 12 residues long. Germline values: CDR1 MNHEY, CDR2 SVGAGI. V lost 4 bases and J lost 5, with 8 bases in between. In DNA, the CDR3 is TGTGCCAGCAGTTCGGGGAGGACTGAAGCTTTCTTT. Its translation is CASSSGRTEAFF.

In this sample, this clone turned up a few times. CDR3: CALEDRPLSPLHF. The CDR3 DNA follows: TGTGCGCTTGAGGACAGGCCTCTGTCACCCCTCCACTTT. The chain joins TRBV30 to TRBJ1-6, with 7 bases fitting TRBD1. Germline V gene sequence: CDR1 GTSNPN, CDR2 SVGIG (reference sequence). This CDR3 spans 13 amino acids.

The chain has TRBV7-9 and TRBJ1-2; TRBD1 might be the D (5 bases). The V and J ends lost 8 bases and 4 bases respectively, with 14 bases between them. The CDR3 extends over 13 amino acids. Germline V CDR1 and CDR2: SEHNR, FQNEAQ (reference sequence). The DNA of the CDR3 is TGTGCCAGCGGTACCGCGACAGCCTATGGCTACACCTTC. It yields the protein CASGTATAYGYTF.

The chain is built from TRBV7-8 and TRBJ1-2, with 9 bases that match TRBD1. Trimming took 4 bases from V and 2 from J; bases not matched to a gene: 11. The CDR3 consists of 17 residues. Germline CDR1 SGHVS, CDR2 FQNEAQ. In DNA, the CDR3 is TGTGCCAGCAGCTCCCGGACAGGGGAATTACAAAACTATGGCTACACCTTC. It translates to CASSSRTGELQNYGYTF.

This sequence joins TRBV29-1 and TRBJ2-3; TRBD1 matches at 10 bases. V gave up 7 bases and J gave up 6 bases; unmatched junction bases: 10. Germline lookup yields CDR1 SQVTM and CDR2 ANQGSEA. CDR3 size: 14 residues. The CDR3 DNA reads TGCAGCGCAGGGACAGGGGACCCCGGGGATACGCAGTATTTT. It translates to CSAGTGDPGDTQYF.

The chain is built from TRBV7-6 and TRBJ2-7; possible D gene TRBD2, 6 bases. V was shortened by 3 bases and J by 5 bases, with 11 bases between the two germline ends. Germline loops: CDR1 SGHVS, CDR2 FNYEAQ. This CDR3 is 13 amino acids long. In DNA form, the CDR3 reads TGTGCCAGCAGCTTGGCGGGGTCCCACGAGCAGTACTTC. It translates to CASSLAGSHEQYF.

The V and J genes are TRBV2 and TRBJ1-1, with a possible D match to TRBD1 (5 bases). This CDR3 is built from 13 residues. Germline assignment: CDR1 SNHLY and CDR2 FYNNEI. V gave up 6 bases and J gave up 3 bases, with 11 bases separating them. The CDR3 loop is CASRRRGDTEAFF. CDR3 sequence (DNA): TGTGCCAGCAGGCGCCGGGGGGACACTGAAGCTTTCTTT.

The genes are TRBV7-8 and TRBJ1-5; tentative D call: TRBD1 (5 bases). The CDR3 consists of 17 residues. Germline CDR1 SGHVS, CDR2 FQNEAQ. V lost 7 bases and J lost 3, with 22 bases in between. The CDR3 protein is CASTPDGGYPDNQPQHF. The CDR3 DNA is TGTGCCAGCACCCCGGACGGGGGGTACCCTGACAATCAGCCCCAGCATTTT.